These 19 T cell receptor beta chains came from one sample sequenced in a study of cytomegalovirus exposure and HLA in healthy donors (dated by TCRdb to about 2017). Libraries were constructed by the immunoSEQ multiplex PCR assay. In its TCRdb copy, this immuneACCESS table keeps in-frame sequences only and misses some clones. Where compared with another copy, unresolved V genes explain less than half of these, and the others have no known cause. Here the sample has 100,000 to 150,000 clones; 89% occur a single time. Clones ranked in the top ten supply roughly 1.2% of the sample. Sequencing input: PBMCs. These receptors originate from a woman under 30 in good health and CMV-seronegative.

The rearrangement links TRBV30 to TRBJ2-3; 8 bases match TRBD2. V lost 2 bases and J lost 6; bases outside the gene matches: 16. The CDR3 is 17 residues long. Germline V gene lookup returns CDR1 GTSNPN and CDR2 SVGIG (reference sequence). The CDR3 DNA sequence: TGTGCCTGGAGTCGCCCCGGATGCGGGGGGACCCACGATACGCAGTATTTT. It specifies CAWSRPGCGGTHDTQYF.

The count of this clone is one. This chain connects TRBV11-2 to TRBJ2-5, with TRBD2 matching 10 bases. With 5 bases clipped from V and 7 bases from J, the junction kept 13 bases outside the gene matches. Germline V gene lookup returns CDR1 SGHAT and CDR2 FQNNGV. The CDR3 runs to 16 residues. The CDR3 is CASSPIRAGGFGTQYF. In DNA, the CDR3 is TGTGCCAGCAGCCCCATCCGAGCGGGGGGGTTTGGGACCCAGTACTTC.

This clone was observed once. The CDR3 loop is CASSKVPPGSYGYTF. The CDR3 DNA reads TGTGCCAGCAGCAAAGTCCCACCGGGGAGCTATGGCTACACCTTC. J is TRBJ1-2 and V is TRBV21-1. TRBV21-1 is given as a pseudogene. The CDR3 runs 15 residues.

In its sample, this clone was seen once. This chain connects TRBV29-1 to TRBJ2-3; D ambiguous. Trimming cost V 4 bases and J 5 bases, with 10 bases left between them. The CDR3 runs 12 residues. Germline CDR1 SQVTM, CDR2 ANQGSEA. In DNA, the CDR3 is TGCAGCGTTGTATCCCCGGGAGATACGCAGTATTTT. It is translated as CSVVSPGDTQYF.

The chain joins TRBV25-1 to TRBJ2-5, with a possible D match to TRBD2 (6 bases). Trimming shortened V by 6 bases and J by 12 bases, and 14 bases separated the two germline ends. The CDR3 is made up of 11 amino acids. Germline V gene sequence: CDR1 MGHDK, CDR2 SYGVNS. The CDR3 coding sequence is TGTGCCAGCAGGTTGGGGGACTCCGAGTACTTC. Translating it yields CASRLGDSEYF. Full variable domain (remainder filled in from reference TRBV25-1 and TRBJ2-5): EADIYQTPRYLVIGTGKKITLECSQTMGHDKMYWYQQDPGMELHLIHYSYGVNSTEKGDLSSESTVSRIRTEHFPLTLESARPSHTSQYLCASRLGDSEYFGPGTRLLVL.

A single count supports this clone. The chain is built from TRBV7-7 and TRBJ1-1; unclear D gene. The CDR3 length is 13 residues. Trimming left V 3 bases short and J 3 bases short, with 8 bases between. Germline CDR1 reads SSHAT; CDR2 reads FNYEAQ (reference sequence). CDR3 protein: CASSFQVDTEAFF. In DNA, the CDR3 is TGTGCCAGCAGCTTTCAGGTCGACACTGAAGCTTTCTTT. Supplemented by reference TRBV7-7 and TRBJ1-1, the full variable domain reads GAGVSQSPRYKVTKRGQDVTLRCDPISSHATLYWYQQALGQGPEFLTYFNYEAQPDKSGLPSDRFSAERPEGSISTLTIQRTEQRDSAMYRCASSFQVDTEAFFGQGTRLTVV.

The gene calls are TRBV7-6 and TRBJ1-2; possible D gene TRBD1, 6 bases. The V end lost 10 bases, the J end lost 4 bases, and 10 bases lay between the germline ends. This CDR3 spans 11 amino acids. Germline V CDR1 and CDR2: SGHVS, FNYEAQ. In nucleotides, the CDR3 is TGTGCCACGGGGGGGCCCTATGGCTACACCTTC. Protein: CATGGPYGYTF.

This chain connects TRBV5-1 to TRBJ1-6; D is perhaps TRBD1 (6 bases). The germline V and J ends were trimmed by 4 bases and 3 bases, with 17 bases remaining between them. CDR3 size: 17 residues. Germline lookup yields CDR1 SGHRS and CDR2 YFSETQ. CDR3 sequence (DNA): TGCGCCAGCAGCCGGGGCGAGACGGGACACTATAATTCACCCCTCCACTTT. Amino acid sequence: CASSRGETGHYNSPLHF.

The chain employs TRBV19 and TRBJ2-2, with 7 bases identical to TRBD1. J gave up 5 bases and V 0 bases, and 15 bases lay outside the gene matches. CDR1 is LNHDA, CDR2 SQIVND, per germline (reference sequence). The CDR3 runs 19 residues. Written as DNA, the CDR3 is TGTGCCAGTAGTATAGACCTCCCCGTCGACAGGGTATGGACCGGGGAGCTGTTTTTT. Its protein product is CASSIDLPVDRVWTGELFF.

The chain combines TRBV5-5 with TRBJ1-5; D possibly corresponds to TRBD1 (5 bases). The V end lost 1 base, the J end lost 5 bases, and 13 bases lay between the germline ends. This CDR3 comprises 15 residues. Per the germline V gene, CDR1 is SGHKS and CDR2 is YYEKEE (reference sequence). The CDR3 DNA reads TGTGCCAGCAGCTTGTCGGAGGGCAGGGATCAGCCCCAGCATTTT. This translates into CASSLSEGRDQPQHF. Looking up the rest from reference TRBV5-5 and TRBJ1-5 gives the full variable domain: DAGVTQSPTHLIKTRGQQVTLRCSPISGHKSVSWYQQVLGQGPQFIFQYYEKEERGRGNFPDRFSARQFPNYSSELNVNALLLGDSALYLCASSLSEGRDQPQHFGDGTRLSIL.

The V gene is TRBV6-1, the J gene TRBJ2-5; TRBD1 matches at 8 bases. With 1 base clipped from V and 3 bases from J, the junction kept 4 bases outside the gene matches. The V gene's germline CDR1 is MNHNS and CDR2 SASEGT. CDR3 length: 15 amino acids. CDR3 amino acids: CASSEVRTGKETQYF. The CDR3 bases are TGTGCCAGCAGTGAAGTCCGGACAGGGAAAGAGACCCAGTACTTC.

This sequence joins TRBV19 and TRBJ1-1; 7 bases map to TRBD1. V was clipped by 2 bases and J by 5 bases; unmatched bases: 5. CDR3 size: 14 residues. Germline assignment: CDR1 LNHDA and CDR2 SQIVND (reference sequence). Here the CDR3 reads CASSIQGVGTEAFF. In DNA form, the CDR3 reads TGTGCCAGTAGTATACAGGGGGTCGGGACTGAAGCTTTCTTT.

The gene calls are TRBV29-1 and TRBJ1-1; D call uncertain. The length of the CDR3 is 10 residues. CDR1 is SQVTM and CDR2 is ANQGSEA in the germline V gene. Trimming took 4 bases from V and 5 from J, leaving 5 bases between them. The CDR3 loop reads CSVVLTEAFF. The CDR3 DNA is TGCAGCGTTGTCCTAACTGAAGCTTTCTTT.

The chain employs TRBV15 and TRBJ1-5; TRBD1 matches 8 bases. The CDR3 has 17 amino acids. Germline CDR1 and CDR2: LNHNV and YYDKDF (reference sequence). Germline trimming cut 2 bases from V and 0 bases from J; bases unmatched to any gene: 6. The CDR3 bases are TGTGCCACCAGCAGACGACGGACAGGGAATAGCAATCAGCCCCAGCATTTT. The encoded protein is CATSRRRTGNSNQPQHF.

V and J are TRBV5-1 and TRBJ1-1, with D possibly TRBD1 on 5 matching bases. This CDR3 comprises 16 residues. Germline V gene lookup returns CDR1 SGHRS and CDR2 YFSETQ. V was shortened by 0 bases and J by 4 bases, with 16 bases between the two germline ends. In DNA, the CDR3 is TGCGCCAGCAGCTTGGTTGGGATCAGGGAGGGCACTGAAGCTTTCTTT. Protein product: CASSLVGIREGTEAFF.

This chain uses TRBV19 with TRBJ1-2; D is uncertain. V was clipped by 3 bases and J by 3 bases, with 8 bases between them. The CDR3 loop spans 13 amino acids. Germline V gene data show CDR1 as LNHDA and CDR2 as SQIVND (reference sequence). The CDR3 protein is CASSIWRDYGYTF. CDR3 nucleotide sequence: TGTGCCAGTAGTATTTGGCGGGACTATGGCTACACCTTC.

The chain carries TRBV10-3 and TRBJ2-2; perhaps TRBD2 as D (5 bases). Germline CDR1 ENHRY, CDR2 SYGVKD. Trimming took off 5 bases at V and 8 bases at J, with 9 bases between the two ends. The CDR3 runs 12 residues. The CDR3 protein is CAISRGEGELFF. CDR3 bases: TGTGCCATCAGTCGGGGAGAGGGGGAGCTGTTTTTT.

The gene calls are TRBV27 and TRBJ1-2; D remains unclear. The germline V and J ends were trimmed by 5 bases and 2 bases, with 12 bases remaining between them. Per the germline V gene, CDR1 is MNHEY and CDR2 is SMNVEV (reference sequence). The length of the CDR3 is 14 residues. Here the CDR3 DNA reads TGTGCCAGCAGTCTCGCGGGGAGCAACTATGGCTACACCTTC. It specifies CASSLAGSNYGYTF.

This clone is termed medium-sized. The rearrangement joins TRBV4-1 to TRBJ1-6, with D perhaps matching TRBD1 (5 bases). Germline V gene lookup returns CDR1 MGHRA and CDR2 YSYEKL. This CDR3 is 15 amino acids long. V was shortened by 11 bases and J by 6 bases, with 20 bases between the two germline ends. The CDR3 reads CASGAGTVLNSPLHF. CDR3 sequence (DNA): TGCGCCTCGGGAGCCGGGACCGTCCTTAATTCACCCCTCCACTTT.